This TCR beta chain comes out of a study of radiation and T cells in renal cell carcinoma. Study summary: Nephrectomy followed 15 Gy stereotactic body radiation by 4 weeks.

Sequenced by immunoSEQ multiplex PCR; TCRdb stores in-frame clones only, minus some. The table lists 100,000 to 150,000 clones, about four fifths of them singletons. Time point here: blood 2 weeks post-SBRT. Sample treatment: 15 Gy SBRT to primary tumor, nephrectomy 4 weeks later. Clear cell pathology was present in this patient's renal cell carcinoma. From germline, CDR1 is MNHEY and CDR2 SMNVEV (reference sequence). V lost 6 bases and J lost 3; bases outside the gene matches: 3. The CDR3 is 13 residues long. This receptor was identified in a man aged 50-59 years with renal cell carcinoma. This sequence joins TRBV27 and TRBJ2-7; 9 bases are shared with TRBD2. Source: blood, taken from a patient whose treatment included radiotherapy and nephrectomy. The CDR3 is CASRRGGLYEQYF. Here the CDR3 DNA reads TGTGCCAGCAGGCGGGGGGGCCTCTACGAGCAGTACTTC.